Here is one TCR beta chain with its context. All enrollees were roughly 18 to 90 years old and from roughly 26 US areas. Assay used: immunoSEQ multiplex PCR; TCRdb lists only in-frame clones, some missing. Of about 200,000 clones listed, around 86% are singletons. This entry comes from a study of blood T cell repertoires in COVID-19. Turning to the study itself: Sample material is recorded as cDNA or gDNA derived from T cells, B-cell-depleted T cells, or PBMCs.

The sample comprised PBMCs or T cells enriched from blood (not recorded which). The TCR originated in a woman aged 40 to 55 in a cohort exposed to, infected with or recovered from COVID-19 (not recorded which).

CDR3 coding DNA: TGTGCCAGCAGCGTAGCTAGGGAGGCCTCACAAGAGACCCAGTACTTC. Translation: CASSVAREASQETQYF. The chain employs TRBV9 and TRBJ2-5, with D possibly being TRBD2 (6 bases). The germline V and J ends were trimmed by 0 bases and 2 bases, with 14 bases remaining between them. Looked up from germline, CDR1 is SGDLS and CDR2 is YYNGEE. The CDR3 totals 16 residues.